Listed below are T cell receptor beta chains from one sample, sequenced in a study of spatial heterogeneity in lung cancer. TCRdb reprocessed the 5' RACE reads with MiXCR, giving one entry per CDR3 protein. The sample lists about 25,000 distinct CDR3 sequences, about 7% occurring once. This sample comprised PBMCs, obtained at surgery. The receptors originated from a male donor with early-stage non-small cell lung cancer. Both conserved end residues are part of each CDR3. D genes are given only for firm matches. Some rows have no size entry. The others give once, few or many, or a class for an expanded clone.

v_gene: TRBV2; d_gene: .; j_gene: TRBJ2-1; abundance: medium-sized; CDR3nt: TGTGCCAGCAGTGAATTCACCAATGAGCAGTTCTTC; CDR3aa: CASSEFTNEQFF
v_gene: TRBV9; d_gene: .; j_gene: TRBJ2-2; abundance: .; CDR3nt: TGTGCCAGCAGCGTAGTGGGGACCGGGGAGCTGTTTTTT; CDR3aa: CASSVVGTGELFF
v_gene: TRBV10-1; d_gene: .; j_gene: TRBJ2-7; abundance: few; CDR3nt: TGCGCCAGCAGTGAGGGGTATGGATCCTACGAGCAGTACTTC; CDR3aa: CASSEGYGSYEQYF
v_gene: TRBV28; d_gene: .; j_gene: TRBJ2-6; abundance: many; CDR3nt: TGTGCCAGCAGTTCTCCGGGAGTAGGGGCCAACGTCCTGACTTTC; CDR3aa: CASSSPGVGANVLTF
v_gene: TRBV20-1; d_gene: .; j_gene: TRBJ1-5; abundance: many; CDR3nt: TGCAGTGCTAGTGGGGGCGCCAATCAGCCCCAGCATTTT; CDR3aa: CSASGGANQPQHF
v_gene: TRBV28; d_gene: .; j_gene: TRBJ2-7; abundance: few; CDR3nt: TGTGCCAGCACTCCCCCGGGAACCTACGAGCAGTACTTC; CDR3aa: CASTPPGTYEQYF
v_gene: TRBV28; d_gene: .; j_gene: TRBJ2-2; abundance: many; CDR3nt: TGTGCCAGCAGACCCCCGGGGCTGAACACCGGGGAGCTGTTTTTT; CDR3aa: CASRPPGLNTGELFF
v_gene: TRBV2; d_gene: .; j_gene: TRBJ2-1; abundance: many; CDR3nt: TGTGCCAGCAGTGTCACCAATGAGCAGTTCTTC; CDR3aa: CASSVTNEQFF
v_gene: TRBV27; d_gene: .; j_gene: TRBJ1-4; abundance: many; CDR3nt: TGTGCCAGCAGTTTAAGGGTCGGAACAGGGTTCGAAAAACTGTTTTTT; CDR3aa: CASSLRVGTGFEKLFF
v_gene: TRBV20-1; d_gene: .; j_gene: TRBJ1-1; abundance: few; CDR3nt: TGCAGTGCTTCAGTGCGGGGCTTGAACACTGAAGCTTTCTTT; CDR3aa: CSASVRGLNTEAFF
v_gene: TRBV12-3/TRBV12-4; d_gene: .; j_gene: TRBJ2-1; abundance: few; CDR3nt: TGTGCCAGCAGTTTTGGAGGGCCCAATGCTGAGCAGTTCTTC; CDR3aa: CASSFGGPNAEQFF
v_gene: TRBV6-1; d_gene: TRBD1; j_gene: TRBJ1-5; abundance: many; CDR3nt: TGTGCCAGTATACAACCGGGACAGCACAATCAGCCCCAGCATTTT; CDR3aa: CASIQPGQHNQPQHF
v_gene: TRBV2; d_gene: TRBD2; j_gene: TRBJ2-4; abundance: many; CDR3nt: TGTGCCAGCAGTGAGAGGGCGGGAGTAACCAAAAACATTCAGTACTTC; CDR3aa: CASSERAGVTKNIQYF
v_gene: TRBV12-3/TRBV12-4; d_gene: .; j_gene: TRBJ2-1; abundance: many; CDR3nt: TGTGCCAGCAGTTTAGGAAGGAGGGGACGGTTCTTC; CDR3aa: CASSLGRRGRFF
v_gene: TRBV15; d_gene: TRBD1; j_gene: TRBJ1-1; abundance: many; CDR3nt: TGTGCCACCAGCCGGGACAGGAGGGGATCTGAAGCTTTCTTT; CDR3aa: CATSRDRRGSEAFF
v_gene: TRBV29-1; d_gene: .; j_gene: TRBJ1-2; abundance: few; CDR3nt: TGCAGCGCCCTGTTCGGCGGAGGGGGCTATGGCTACACCTTC; CDR3aa: CSALFGGGGYGYTF
v_gene: TRBV4-1; d_gene: TRBD1; j_gene: TRBJ2-1; abundance: medium-sized; CDR3nt: TGCGCCAGCAGTCGCGGACAGGGTGCTTTAAACAATGAGCAGTTCTTC; CDR3aa: CASSRGQGALNNEQFF
v_gene: TRBV20-1; d_gene: .; j_gene: TRBJ2-1; abundance: .; CDR3nt: TGCAGTGCTAGAGATCTGGCAGGGATTACCTACAATGAGCAGTTCTTC; CDR3aa: CSARDLAGITYNEQFF
v_gene: TRBV20-1; d_gene: .; j_gene: TRBJ1-5; abundance: many; CDR3nt: TGCAGTGCTAGTATGAATCAGCCCCAGCATTTT; CDR3aa: CSASMNQPQHF
v_gene: TRBV7-3; d_gene: .; j_gene: TRBJ2-3; abundance: medium-sized; CDR3nt: TGTGCCAGCAGACCTCCAGGGCTTCGGACAGATACGCAGTATTTT; CDR3aa: CASRPPGLRTDTQYF